The 24 T cell receptor beta chains below come from one sample, sequenced in a study of cytomegalovirus exposure and HLA in healthy donors. PCR was performed using 60 Vbeta and 13 Jbeta primers. The method was immunoSEQ multiplex PCR; TCRdb's version includes in-frame clones alone and lacks a portion of them. The sample records 130,000 or so clones, approximately 85% being singletons. Sequencing input: PBMCs. The source of these receptors is a woman aged 25 to 39 in good health and CMV-seropositive.

V is TRBV5-5 and J is TRBJ2-3; 7 bases are a match to TRBD1. CDR1 and CDR2 from the germline V gene are SGHKS and YYEKEE (reference sequence). Trimming at V came to 4 bases and at J to 2 bases, leaving 19 bases not matched to a gene. CDR3 length equals 19 residues. CDR3 coding DNA: TGTGCCAGCAGCAACCCTGGCCTTTTGGGACAGAGATACACAGATACGCAGTATTTT. Its translation is CASSNPGLLGQRYTDTQYF.

This clone appeared a few times. V and J are TRBV4-1 and TRBJ2-1; possible D gene TRBD2, 6 bases. Germline V lookup: CDR1 MGHRA, CDR2 YSYEKL. The V and J ends lost 5 bases and 0 bases respectively, with 14 bases between them. The CDR3 covers 16 residues. This CDR3 reads CASSFGRESSYNEQFF. For the CDR3, the DNA is TGCGCCAGCAGCTTCGGACGGGAGAGCTCCTACAATGAGCAGTTCTTC.

The chain links TRBV27 to TRBJ2-7, with a weak D call TRBD1 (6 bases). Trimming left V 2 bases short and J 0 bases short, with 14 bases between. This CDR3 has 16 amino acids. The V gene's germline CDR1 is MNHEY and CDR2 SMNVEV (reference sequence). In nucleotides, the CDR3 is TGTGCCAGCAGTTTAGGCGCGGCAGGGGTCTCCTACGAGCAGTACTTC. Residues: CASSLGAAGVSYEQYF.

The rearrangement joins TRBV11-2 to TRBJ2-2; D gene unclear. V lost 4 bases, J lost 3 bases, and 6 bases lay in between. The germline V gene encodes CDR1 SGHAT and CDR2 FQNNGV. This CDR3 is 13 amino acids long. The CDR3 sequence: CASSSLYTGELFF. The DNA for the CDR3 is TGTGCCAGCAGCTCGTTGTACACCGGGGAGCTGTTTTTT.

The chain carries TRBV6-1 and TRBJ1-5, with a tentative D call TRBD1 (5 bases). This CDR3 is built from 14 residues. Germline-derived CDR1 and CDR2 are MNHNS and SASEGT. Between the trimmed V and J ends, which lost 3 bases and 4 bases, there was a span of 10 bases. The CDR3 sequence is CASSEGGLNQPQHF. DNA for the CDR3: TGTGCCAGCAGTGAGGGGGGGTTGAATCAGCCCCAGCATTTT.

This clone was detected a few times. This rearrangement joins TRBV4-2 to TRBJ2-2; 8 bases are shared with TRBD2. V shed 2 bases and J 6 bases; nucleotides not matched to a gene: 5. The V gene's germline CDR1 is LGHNA and CDR2 YNFKEQ. The CDR3 totals 15 residues. The DNA of the CDR3 is TGTGCCAGCAGCCAAAGCGGGGGCGGACCCGGGGAGCTGTTTTTT. It translates to CASSQSGGGPGELFF.

V usage is TRBV4-1 and J usage is TRBJ1-2, with 7 positions matching TRBD1. The trim removed 4 bases at V and 2 bases at J, leaving 4 bases unmatched. This CDR3 is built from 14 residues. Per germline, CDR1 MGHRA and CDR2 YSYEKL. CDR3: CASSPGGLNYGYTF. The DNA for the CDR3 is TGCGCCAGCAGCCCAGGGGGTTTAAACTATGGCTACACCTTC.

As concerns this clone: The sample holds other DNA sequences that translate to the same CDR3. The rearrangement links TRBV6-1 to TRBJ2-5; TRBD1 might be the D (5 bases). Germline V gives CDR1 MNHNS, CDR2 SASEGT. This CDR3 has 15 amino acids. Trimming removed 6 bases from V and 2 bases from J, with 16 bases in between. This chain's CDR3 is CASSARQIHQETQYF. CDR3 DNA sequence: TGTGCCAGCAGCGCCAGACAGATCCATCAAGAGACCCAGTACTTC.

The chain recombines TRBV7-3 with TRBJ1-1; 7 bases match TRBD1. Germline trimming cut 4 bases from V and 3 bases from J; bases unmatched to any gene: 8. CDR3 length: 15 amino acids. Germline loops: CDR1 SGHTA, CDR2 FQGTGA. The CDR3 is CASSSTGTDHTEAFF. The CDR3 bases are TGTGCCAGCAGCTCCACGGGGACAGACCACACTGAAGCTTTCTTT.

The chain employs TRBV10-3 and TRBJ2-1; 8 bases are a match to TRBD1. This CDR3 is 14 amino acids long. Germline V gene lookup returns CDR1 ENHRY and CDR2 SYGVKD. After removal of 6 bases from V and 4 bases from J, the junction contained 5 bases not matched to a gene. The CDR3 protein is CAISPGGAYNEQFF. Here the CDR3 DNA reads TGTGCCATCAGCCCAGGGGGCGCTTACAATGAGCAGTTCTTC.

In nucleotides, the CDR3 is TGTGCCAGCAGTCCACTAGCGGGAGTGGGATCGGAAGAGACCCAGTACTTC. This sequence encodes CASSPLAGVGSEETQYF. The rearrangement uses TRBV28 and TRBJ2-5; the match to TRBD2 covers 11 bases. V was clipped by 5 bases and J by 3 bases; unmatched bases: 11. The CDR3 has 17 residues. Germline values: CDR1 MDHEN, CDR2 SYDVKM.

The chain carries TRBV11-2 and TRBJ2-5; the D gene is possibly TRBD1 (6 bases). The CDR3 runs to 11 residues. CDR1 is SGHAT, CDR2 FQNNGV, per germline. The germline V and J ends were trimmed by 2 bases and 11 bases, with 9 bases remaining between them. The CDR3 coding sequence is TGTGCCAGCAGCTTATCAGGGGAGCAGTACTTC. Residues: CASSLSGEQYF.

This clone was detected a few times. This sequence joins TRBV7-3 and TRBJ2-5, with D possibly being TRBD2 (6 bases). Germline lookup yields CDR1 SGHTA and CDR2 FQGTGA. Between the trimmed V and J ends, which lost 6 bases and 1 base, there was a span of 9 bases. This CDR3 contains 13 residues. This CDR3 is CASRAGSQETQYF. CDR3 DNA: TGTGCCAGCAGGGCGGGATCCCAAGAGACCCAGTACTTC. Together with reference TRBV7-3 and TRBJ2-5, the CDR3 gives the full variable domain: GAGVSQTPSNKVTEKGKYVELRCDPISGHTALYWYRQSLGQGPEFLIYFQGTGAADDSGLPNDRFFAVRPEGSVSTLKIQRTERGDSAVYLCASRAGSQETQYFGPGTRLLVL.

Details on this clone: The sample carries other DNA sequences with the same CDR3. V is TRBV27 and J is TRBJ2-1; TRBD2 matches at 8 bases. The CDR3 is made up of 14 amino acids. J was trimmed by 4 bases and V by 2 bases; bases with no gene match: 1. In germline, CDR1 is MNHEY, CDR2 SMNVEV (reference sequence). The CDR3 DNA reads TGTGCCAGCAGTTTAGCGGGAGGTTACAATGAGCAGTTCTTC. This translates into CASSLAGGYNEQFF.

The chain combines TRBV4-1 with TRBJ2-7, with D possibly matching TRBD1 (6 bases). Trimming removed 0 bases from V and 5 bases from J, with 8 bases in between. CDR1 MGHRA and CDR2 YSYEKL come from the germline V gene. The length of the CDR3 is 13 residues. This chain's CDR3 is CASSQDTGNEQYF. CDR3 sequence (DNA): TGCGCCAGCAGCCAAGATACAGGGAACGAGCAGTACTTC.

The V call is TRBV28, the J call TRBJ1-4; D is ambiguous. In germline, CDR1 is MDHEN, CDR2 SYDVKM. This CDR3 region has 15 residues. Trimming removed 10 bases from V and 3 bases from J, with 18 bases in between. The CDR3 here is CATLKGVQANEKLFF. For the CDR3, the DNA is TGTGCCACTCTAAAAGGTGTGCAGGCTAATGAAAAACTGTTTTTT.

Remarks on this clone: The same CDR3 also results from other DNA sequences found in this sample. This rearrangement joins TRBV6-1 to TRBJ1-1; unclear D gene. CDR3 length equals 13 residues. With 4 bases removed from V and 0 bases from J, the gap between germline ends came to 6 bases. Germline V gene lookup returns CDR1 MNHNS and CDR2 SASEGT. The DNA of the CDR3 is TGTGCCAGCAGTGCTAGCATGAACACTGAAGCTTTCTTT. Translated: CASSASMNTEAFF.

This chain joins TRBV19 and TRBJ2-3, with TRBD1 matching 10 bases. J gave up 4 bases and V 5 bases, and 6 bases lay outside the gene matches. Germline assignment: CDR1 LNHDA and CDR2 SQIVND (reference sequence). The CDR3 length is 15 residues. The CDR3 DNA follows: TGTGCCAGTAGTGCGGGACAGGGGTACTCAGATACGCAGTATTTT. Translation gives CASSAGQGYSDTQYF.

The rearrangement links TRBV19 to TRBJ2-7; 9 bases fit TRBD1. The CDR3 runs to 15 residues. V was clipped by 5 bases and J by 5 bases; unmatched bases: 10. The V gene's germline CDR1 is LNHDA and CDR2 SQIVND (reference sequence). This chain's CDR3 is CASSSTGTGRHEQYF. The CDR3, as DNA: TGTGCCAGTAGTTCCACCGGGACAGGGAGGCACGAGCAGTACTTC. Supplemented by reference TRBV19 and TRBJ2-7, the full variable domain reads DGGITQSPKYLFRKEGQNVTLSCEQNLNHDAMYWYRQDPGQGLRLIYYSQIVNDFQKGDIAEGYSVSREKKESFPLTVTSAQKNPTAFYLCASSSTGTGRHEQYFGPGTRLTVT.

This clone was found a few times. The chain combines TRBV6-1 with TRBJ2-7, with a weak D call TRBD2 (5 bases). Per the germline V gene, CDR1 is MNHNS and CDR2 is SASEGT. The V end was cut by 1 base, the J end by 2 bases, with 18 bases between. This CDR3 contains 17 residues. The CDR3 bases are TGTGCCAGCAGTGAAGAGGAGGAGGTAGGTCTAGCCTACGAGCAGTACTTC. Translation gives CASSEEEEVGLAYEQYF.

The chain has TRBV15 and TRBJ1-5; tentatively, D is TRBD1 (6 bases). This CDR3 has 15 amino acids. V was clipped by 0 bases and J by 6 bases, with 12 bases between them. Germline CDR1 and CDR2: LNHNV and YYDKDF (reference sequence). CDR3 region: CATSREGGVGQPQHF. CDR3 sequence (DNA): TGTGCCACCAGCAGAGAAGGGGGGGTCGGTCAGCCCCAGCATTTT.

The gene calls are TRBV5-1 and TRBJ2-1; 7 nucleotides align to TRBD2. V lost 1 base and J lost 3; bases outside the gene matches: 1. The CDR3 length is 14 residues. CDR1 SGHRS and CDR2 YFSETQ come from the germline V gene. CDR3 sequence (DNA): TGCGCCAGCAGCTTGAGCGGGGTCTACAATGAGCAGTTCTTC. Translated, it gives CASSLSGVYNEQFF.

The V and J genes are TRBV29-1 and TRBJ1-2; D call uncertain. V lost 7 bases to trimming and J lost 4 bases, with 10 bases between them. CDR1 is SQVTM, CDR2 ANQGSEA, per germline. The CDR3 runs 11 residues. Here the CDR3 DNA reads TGCAGCGCTCGGGGTTCCTATGGCTACACCTTC. It translates to CSARGSYGYTF.

The genes are TRBV5-4 and TRBJ1-2; D is undetermined. Germline V gene data show CDR1 as SGHNT and CDR2 as YYREEE (reference sequence). The CDR3 spans 14 residues. The germline V and J ends were trimmed by 4 bases and 9 bases, with 19 bases remaining between them. This chain's CDR3 is CASSDHLTDSSYTF. CDR3 nucleotide sequence: TGTGCCAGCAGCGACCATTTGACGGATAGCAGCTACACCTTC. Together with reference TRBV5-4 and TRBJ1-2, the CDR3 gives the full variable domain: ETGVTQSPTHLIKTRGQQVTLRCSSQSGHNTVSWYQQALGQGPQFIFQYYREEENGRGNFPPRFSGLQFPNYSSELNVNALELDDSALYLCASSDHLTDSSYTFGSGTRLTVV.